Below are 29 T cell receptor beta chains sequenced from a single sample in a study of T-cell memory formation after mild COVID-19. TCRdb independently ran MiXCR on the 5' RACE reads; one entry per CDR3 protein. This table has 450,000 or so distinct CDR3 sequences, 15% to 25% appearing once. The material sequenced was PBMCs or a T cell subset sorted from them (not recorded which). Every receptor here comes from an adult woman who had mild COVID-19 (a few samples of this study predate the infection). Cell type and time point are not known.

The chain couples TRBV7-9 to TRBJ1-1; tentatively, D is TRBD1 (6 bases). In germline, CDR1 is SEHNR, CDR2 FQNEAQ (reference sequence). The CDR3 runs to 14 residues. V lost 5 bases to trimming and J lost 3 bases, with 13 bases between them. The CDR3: CASSIGQIDTEAFF. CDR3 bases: TGTGCCAGCAGCATAGGACAGATAGACACTGAAGCTTTCTTT.

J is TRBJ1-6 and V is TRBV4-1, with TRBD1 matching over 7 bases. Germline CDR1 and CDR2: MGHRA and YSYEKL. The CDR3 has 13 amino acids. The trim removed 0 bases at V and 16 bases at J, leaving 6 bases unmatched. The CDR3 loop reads CASSQDERGPLHF. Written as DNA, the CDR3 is TGCGCCAGCAGCCAAGATGAAAGGGGGCCTCTCCACTTT.

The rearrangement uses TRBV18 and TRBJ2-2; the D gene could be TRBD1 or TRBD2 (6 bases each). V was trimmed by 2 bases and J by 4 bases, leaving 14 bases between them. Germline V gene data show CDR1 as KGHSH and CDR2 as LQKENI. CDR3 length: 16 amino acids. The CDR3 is CASSPGRGGVTGELFF. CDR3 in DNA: TGTGCCAGCTCACCAGGCAGGGGAGGCGTCACCGGGGAGCTGTTTTTT.

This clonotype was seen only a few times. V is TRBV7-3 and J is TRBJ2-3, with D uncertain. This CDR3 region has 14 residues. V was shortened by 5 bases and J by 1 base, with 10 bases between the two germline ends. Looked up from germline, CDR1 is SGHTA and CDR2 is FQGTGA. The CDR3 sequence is CASSADRGTDTQYF. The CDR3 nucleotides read TGTGCCAGCAGCGCCGATAGGGGCACAGATACGCAGTATTTT.

The CDR3 sequence: CASSYGQIETQYF. As DNA, the CDR3 is TGTGCCAGCAGCTATGGACAGATAGAGACCCAGTACTTC. This chain links TRBV7-9 with TRBJ2-5; weak D call: TRBD1 (6 bases). This CDR3 has 13 amino acids. The V gene lost 4 bases and the J gene lost 4 bases, with 10 bases spanning the gap. Germline V gene data show CDR1 as SEHNR and CDR2 as FQNEAQ (reference sequence).

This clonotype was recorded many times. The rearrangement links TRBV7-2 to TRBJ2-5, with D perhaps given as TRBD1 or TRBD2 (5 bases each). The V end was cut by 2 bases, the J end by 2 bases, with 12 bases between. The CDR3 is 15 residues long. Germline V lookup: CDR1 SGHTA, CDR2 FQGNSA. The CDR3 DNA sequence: TGTGCCAGCAGCTTAAGCACAGGCGGGCAAGAGACCCAGTACTTC. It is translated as CASSLSTGGQETQYF.

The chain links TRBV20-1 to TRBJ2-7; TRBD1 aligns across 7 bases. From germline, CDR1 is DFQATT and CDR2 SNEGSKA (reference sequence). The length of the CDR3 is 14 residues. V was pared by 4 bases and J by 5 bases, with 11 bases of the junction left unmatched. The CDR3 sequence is CSANSRQGTNEQYF. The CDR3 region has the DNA TGCAGTGCTAACTCCAGACAGGGTACCAACGAGCAGTACTTC.

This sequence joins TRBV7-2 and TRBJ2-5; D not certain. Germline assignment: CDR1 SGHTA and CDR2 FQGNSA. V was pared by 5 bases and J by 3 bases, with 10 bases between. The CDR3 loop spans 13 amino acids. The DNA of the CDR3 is TGTGCCAGCAGCACGACAAGGAAAGAGACCCAGTACTTC. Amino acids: CASSTTRKETQYF. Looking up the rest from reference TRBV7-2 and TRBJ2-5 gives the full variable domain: GAGVSQSPSNKVTEKGKDVELRCDPISGHTALYWYRQSLGQGLEFLIYFQGNSAPDKSGLPSDRFSAERTGGSVSTLTIQRTQQEDSAVYLCASSTTRKETQYFGPGTRLLVL.

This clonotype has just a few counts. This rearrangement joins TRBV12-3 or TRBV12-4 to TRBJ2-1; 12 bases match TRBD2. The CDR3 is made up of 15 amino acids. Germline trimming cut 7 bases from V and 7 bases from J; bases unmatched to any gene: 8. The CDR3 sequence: CASTTTSGSLNEQFF. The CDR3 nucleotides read TGTGCCAGCACCACGACTAGCGGGAGTCTAAATGAGCAGTTCTTC.

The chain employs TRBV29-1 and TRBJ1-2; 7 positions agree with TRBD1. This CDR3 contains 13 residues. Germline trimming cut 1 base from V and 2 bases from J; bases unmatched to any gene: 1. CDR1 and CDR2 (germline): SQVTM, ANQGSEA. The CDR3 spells CSVEVTGNYGYTF. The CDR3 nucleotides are TGCAGCGTTGAAGTGACAGGGAACTATGGCTACACCTTC.

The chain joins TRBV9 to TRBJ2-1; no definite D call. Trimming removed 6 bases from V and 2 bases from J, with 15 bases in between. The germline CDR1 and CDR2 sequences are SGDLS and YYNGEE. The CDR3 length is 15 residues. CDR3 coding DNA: TGTGCCAGCACCCCGGGTGGGGTGGCCTACAATGAGCAGTTCTTC. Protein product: CASTPGGVAYNEQFF.

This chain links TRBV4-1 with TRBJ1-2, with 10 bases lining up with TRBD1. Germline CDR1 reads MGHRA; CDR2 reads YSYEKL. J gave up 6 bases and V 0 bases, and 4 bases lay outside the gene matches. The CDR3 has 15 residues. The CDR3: CASSQEPGQGNGYTF. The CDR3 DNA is TGCGCCAGCAGCCAAGAACCGGGACAGGGGAATGGCTACACCTTC.

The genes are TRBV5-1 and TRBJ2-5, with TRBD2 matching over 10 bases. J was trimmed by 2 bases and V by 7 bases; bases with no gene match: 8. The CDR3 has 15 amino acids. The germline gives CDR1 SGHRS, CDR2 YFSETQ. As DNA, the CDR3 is TGCGCCAGCCATAGGGTAGCGGGGGGACAAGAGACCCAGTACTTC. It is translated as CASHRVAGGQETQYF.

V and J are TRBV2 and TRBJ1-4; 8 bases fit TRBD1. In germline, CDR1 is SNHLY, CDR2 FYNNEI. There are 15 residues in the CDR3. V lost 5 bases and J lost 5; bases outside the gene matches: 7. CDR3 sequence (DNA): TGTGCCAGCAGTCCGCAGGGGGCGCGGAATGAAAAACTGTTTTTT. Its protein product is CASSPQGARNEKLFF.

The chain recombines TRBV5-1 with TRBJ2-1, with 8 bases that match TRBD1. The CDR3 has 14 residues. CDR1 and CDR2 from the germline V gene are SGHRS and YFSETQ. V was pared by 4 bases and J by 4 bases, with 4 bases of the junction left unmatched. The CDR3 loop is CASSQGQEYNEQFF. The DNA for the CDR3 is TGCGCCAGCAGCCAGGGACAGGAGTACAATGAGCAGTTCTTC.

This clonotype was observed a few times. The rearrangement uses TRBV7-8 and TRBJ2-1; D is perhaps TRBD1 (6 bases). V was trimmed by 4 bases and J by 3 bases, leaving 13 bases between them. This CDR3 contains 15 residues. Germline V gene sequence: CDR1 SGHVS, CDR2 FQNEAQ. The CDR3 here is CASSSKRTDYNEQFF. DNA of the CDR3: TGTGCCAGCAGCTCCAAACGGACAGACTACAATGAGCAGTTCTTC.

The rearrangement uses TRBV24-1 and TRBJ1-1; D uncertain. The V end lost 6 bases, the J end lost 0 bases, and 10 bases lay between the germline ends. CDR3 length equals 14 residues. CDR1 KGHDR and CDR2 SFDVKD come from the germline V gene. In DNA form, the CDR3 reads TGTGCCACCAGTCCCGATGGGCTGAACACTGAAGCTTTCTTT. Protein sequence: CATSPDGLNTEAFF.

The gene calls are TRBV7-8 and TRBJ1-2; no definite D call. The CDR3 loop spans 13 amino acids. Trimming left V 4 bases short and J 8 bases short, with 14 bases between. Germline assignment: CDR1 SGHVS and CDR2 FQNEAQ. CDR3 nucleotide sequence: TGTGCCAGCAGCTCCTACGATTACGGCGGCTACACCTTC. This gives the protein CASSSYDYGGYTF.

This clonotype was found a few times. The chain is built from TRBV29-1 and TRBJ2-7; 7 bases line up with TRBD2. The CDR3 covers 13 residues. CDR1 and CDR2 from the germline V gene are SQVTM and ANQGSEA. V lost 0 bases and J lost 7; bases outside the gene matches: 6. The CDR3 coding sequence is TGCAGCGTTGAAGATGAGACAGCGGGAGAGCAGTACTTC. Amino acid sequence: CSVEDETAGEQYF.

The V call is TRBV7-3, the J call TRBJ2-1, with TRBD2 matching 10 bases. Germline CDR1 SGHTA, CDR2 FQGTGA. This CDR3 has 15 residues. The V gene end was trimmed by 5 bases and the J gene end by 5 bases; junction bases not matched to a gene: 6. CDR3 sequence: CASSLTSGVNNEQFF. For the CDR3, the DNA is TGTGCCAGCAGCCTCACTAGCGGGGTTAACAATGAGCAGTTCTTC.

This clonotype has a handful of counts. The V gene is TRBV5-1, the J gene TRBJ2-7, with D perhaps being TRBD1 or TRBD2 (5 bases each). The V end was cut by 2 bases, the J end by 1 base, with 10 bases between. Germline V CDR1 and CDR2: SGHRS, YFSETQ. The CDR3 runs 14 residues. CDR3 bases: TGCGCCAGCAGCTTAAGGGGAGTGTCCTACGAGCAGTACTTC. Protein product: CASSLRGVSYEQYF.

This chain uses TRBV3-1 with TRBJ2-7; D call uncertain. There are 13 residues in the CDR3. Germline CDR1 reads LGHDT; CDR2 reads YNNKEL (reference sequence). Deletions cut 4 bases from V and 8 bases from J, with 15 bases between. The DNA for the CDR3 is TGTGCCAGCAGCCGAGAGAGTGGGGTGAAGCAGTACTTC. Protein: CASSRESGVKQYF.

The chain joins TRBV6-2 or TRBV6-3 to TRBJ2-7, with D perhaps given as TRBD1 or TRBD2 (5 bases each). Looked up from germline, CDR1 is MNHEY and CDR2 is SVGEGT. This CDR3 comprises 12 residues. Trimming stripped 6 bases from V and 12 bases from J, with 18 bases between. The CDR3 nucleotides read TGTGCCAGCAGACGACTCCCGGGACCGCCGTACTTC. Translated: CASRRLPGPPYF.

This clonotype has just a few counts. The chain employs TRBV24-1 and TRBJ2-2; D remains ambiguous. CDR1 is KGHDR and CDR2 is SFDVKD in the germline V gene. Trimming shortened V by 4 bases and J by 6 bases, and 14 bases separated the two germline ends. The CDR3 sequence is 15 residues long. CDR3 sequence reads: CATSDATLVAGELFF. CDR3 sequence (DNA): TGTGCCACCAGTGACGCGACCCTGGTGGCCGGGGAGCTGTTTTTT.

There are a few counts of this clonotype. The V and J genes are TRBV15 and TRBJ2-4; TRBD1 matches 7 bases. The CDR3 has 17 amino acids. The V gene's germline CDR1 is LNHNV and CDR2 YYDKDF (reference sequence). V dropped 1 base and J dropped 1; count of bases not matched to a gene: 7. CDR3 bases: TGTGCCACCAGCAGAGCAACTAACAGGGGTGCCAAAAACATTCAGTACTTC. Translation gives CATSRATNRGAKNIQYF. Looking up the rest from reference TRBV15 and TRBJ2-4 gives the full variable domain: DAMVIQNPRYQVTQFGKPVTLSCSQTLNHNVMYWYQQKSSQAPKLLFHYYDKDFNNEADTPDNFQSRRPNTSFCFLDIRSPGLGDTAMYLCATSRATNRGAKNIQYFGAGTRLSVL.

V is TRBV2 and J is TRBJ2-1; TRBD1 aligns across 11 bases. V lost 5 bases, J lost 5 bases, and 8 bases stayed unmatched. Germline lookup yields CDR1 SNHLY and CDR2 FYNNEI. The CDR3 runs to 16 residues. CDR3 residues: CASSLLGQGANNEQFF. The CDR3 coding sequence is TGTGCCAGCAGTCTACTTGGACAGGGGGCTAACAATGAGCAGTTCTTC.

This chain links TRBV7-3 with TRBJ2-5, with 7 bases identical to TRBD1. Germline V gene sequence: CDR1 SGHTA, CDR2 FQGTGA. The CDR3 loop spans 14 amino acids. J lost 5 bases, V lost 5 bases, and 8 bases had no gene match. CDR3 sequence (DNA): TGTGCCAGCAGCCCCACAGGGGCTGGGGAGACCCAGTACTTC. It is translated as CASSPTGAGETQYF.

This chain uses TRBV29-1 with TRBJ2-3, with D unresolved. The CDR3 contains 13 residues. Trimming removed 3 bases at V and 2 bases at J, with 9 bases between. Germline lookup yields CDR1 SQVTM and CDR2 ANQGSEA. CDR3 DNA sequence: TGCAGCGTTGACGGAACGCCCACAGATACGCAGTATTTT. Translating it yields CSVDGTPTDTQYF.

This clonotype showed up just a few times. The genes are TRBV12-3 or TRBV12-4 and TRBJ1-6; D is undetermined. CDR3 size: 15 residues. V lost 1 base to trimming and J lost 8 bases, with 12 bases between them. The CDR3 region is CASSLGGVIDSPLHF. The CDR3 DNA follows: TGTGCCAGCAGTTTAGGCGGGGTCATTGATTCACCCCTCCACTTT.